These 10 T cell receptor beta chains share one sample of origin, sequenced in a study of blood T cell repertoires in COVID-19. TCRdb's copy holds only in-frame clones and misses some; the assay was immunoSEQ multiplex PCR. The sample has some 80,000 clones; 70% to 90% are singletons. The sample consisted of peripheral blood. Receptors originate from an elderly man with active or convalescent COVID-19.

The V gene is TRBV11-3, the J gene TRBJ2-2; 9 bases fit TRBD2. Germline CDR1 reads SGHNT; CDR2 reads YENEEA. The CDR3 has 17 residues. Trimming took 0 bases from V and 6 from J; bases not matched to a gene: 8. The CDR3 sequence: CASSLDHGSGRSGELFF. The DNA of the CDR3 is TGTGCCAGCAGCTTAGATCATGGTAGCGGGAGATCCGGGGAGCTGTTTTTT.

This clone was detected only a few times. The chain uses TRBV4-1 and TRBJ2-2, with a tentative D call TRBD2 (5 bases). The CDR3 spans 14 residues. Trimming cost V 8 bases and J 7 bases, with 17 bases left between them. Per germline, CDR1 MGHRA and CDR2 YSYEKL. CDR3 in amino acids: CASEESPGVGELFF. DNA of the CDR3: TGCGCCAGCGAGGAGTCACCCGGGGTCGGGGAGCTGTTTTTT.

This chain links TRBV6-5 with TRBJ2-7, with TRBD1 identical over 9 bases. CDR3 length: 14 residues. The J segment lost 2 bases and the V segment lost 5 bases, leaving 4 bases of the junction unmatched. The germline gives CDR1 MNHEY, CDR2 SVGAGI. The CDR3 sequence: CASSRGQGPYEQYV. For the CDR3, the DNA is TGTGCCAGCAGTCGGGGACAGGGACCCTACGAGCAGTACGTC.

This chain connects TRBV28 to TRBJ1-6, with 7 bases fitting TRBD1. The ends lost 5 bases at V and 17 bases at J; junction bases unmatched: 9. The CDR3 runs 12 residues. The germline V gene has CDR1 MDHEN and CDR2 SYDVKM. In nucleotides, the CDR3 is TGTGCCAGCAGTAGCGCCGGGACAGTAATCCACTTT. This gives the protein CASSSAGTVIHF. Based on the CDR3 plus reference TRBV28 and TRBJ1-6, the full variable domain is DVKVTQSSRYLVKRTGEKVFLECVQDMDHENMFWYRQDPGLGLRLIYFSYDVKMKEKGDIPEGYSVSREKKERFSLILESASTNQTSMYLCASSSAGTVIHFGNGTRLTVT.

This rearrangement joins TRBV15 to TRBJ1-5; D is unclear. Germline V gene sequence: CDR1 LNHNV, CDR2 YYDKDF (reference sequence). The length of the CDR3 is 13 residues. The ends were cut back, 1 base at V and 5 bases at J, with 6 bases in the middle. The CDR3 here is CATSRGRDQPQHF. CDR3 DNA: TGTGCCACCAGCAGAGGCCGGGATCAGCCCCAGCATTTT.

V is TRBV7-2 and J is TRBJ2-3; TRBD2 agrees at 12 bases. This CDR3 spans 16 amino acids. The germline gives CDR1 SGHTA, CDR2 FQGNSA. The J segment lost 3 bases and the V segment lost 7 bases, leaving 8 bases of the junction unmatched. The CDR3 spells CASTPSSGRATDTQYF. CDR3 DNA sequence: TGTGCCAGCACTCCTTCTAGCGGGAGGGCGACAGATACGCAGTATTTT.

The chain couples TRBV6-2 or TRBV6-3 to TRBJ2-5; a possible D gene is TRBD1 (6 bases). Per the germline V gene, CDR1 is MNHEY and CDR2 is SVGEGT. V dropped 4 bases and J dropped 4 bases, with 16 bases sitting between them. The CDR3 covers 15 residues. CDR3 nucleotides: TGTGCCAGCAGTTTACAGGGCAAAATCCGAGAGACCCAGTACTTC. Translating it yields CASSLQGKIRETQYF.

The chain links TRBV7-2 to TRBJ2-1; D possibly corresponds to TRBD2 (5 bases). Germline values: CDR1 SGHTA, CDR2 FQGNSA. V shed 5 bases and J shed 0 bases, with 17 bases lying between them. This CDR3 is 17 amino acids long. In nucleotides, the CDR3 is TGTGCCAGCAGCCCCCAGACTATCCCGAACTCCTACAATGAGCAGTTCTTC. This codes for CASSPQTIPNSYNEQFF. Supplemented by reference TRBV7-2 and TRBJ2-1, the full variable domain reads GAGVSQSPSNKVTEKGKDVELRCDPISGHTALYWYRQSLGQGLEFLIYFQGNSAPDKSGLPSDRFSAERTGGSVSTLTIQRTQQEDSAVYLCASSPQTIPNSYNEQFFGPGTRLTVL.

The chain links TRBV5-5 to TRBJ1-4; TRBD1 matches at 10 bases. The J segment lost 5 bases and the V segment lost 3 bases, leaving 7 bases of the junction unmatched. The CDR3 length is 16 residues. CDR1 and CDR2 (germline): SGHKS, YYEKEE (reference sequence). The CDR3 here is CASSSLTGGVNEKLFF. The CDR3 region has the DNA TGTGCCAGCAGCTCCTTGACAGGGGGCGTAAATGAAAAACTGTTTTTT.

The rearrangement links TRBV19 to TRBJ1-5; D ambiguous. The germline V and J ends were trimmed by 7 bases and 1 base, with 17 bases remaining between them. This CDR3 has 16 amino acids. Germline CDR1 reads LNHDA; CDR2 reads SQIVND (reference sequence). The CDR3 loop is CASNRGVGRSNQPQHF. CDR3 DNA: TGTGCCAGTAACCGGGGAGTGGGTAGGAGCAATCAGCCCCAGCATTTT.